Each of the 12 T cell receptor beta chains below was sequenced from the same sample in a study of blood T cells in healthy people across ages. Sample-barcoded 5' priming and a J-beta primer mix drove a second PCR of roughly 6 to 12 cycles. Each CDR3 protein is one row after TCRdb ran MiXCR on the 5' RACE reads. The repertoire holds about 1.4 million distinct CDR3 sequences, with almost 60% as singletons. Sequencing input: blood. The receptors here all came from a man aged 18 to 29 in good health.

The chain uses TRBV3-1 and TRBJ2-7; 7 nucleotides agree with TRBD1. CDR1 and CDR2 (germline): LGHDT, YNNKEL (reference sequence). The length of the CDR3 is 15 residues. After removal of 2 bases from V and 3 bases from J, the junction contained 7 bases not matched to a gene. CDR3 protein: CASSQHRGSGYEQYF. The DNA for the CDR3 is TGTGCCAGCAGCCAACACAGGGGTTCGGGCTACGAGCAGTACTTC.

A few counts support this clonotype. The V call is TRBV7-2, the J call TRBJ2-3; TRBD1 aligns across 7 bases. Germline V gene sequence: CDR1 SGHTA, CDR2 FQGNSA. The junction had 3 bases not matched to a gene; V was cut back by 2 bases and J by 1 base. The CDR3 loop spans 15 amino acids. In DNA, the CDR3 is TGTGCCAGCAGCTTAACGGGACAGCGCACAGATACGCAGTATTTT. This encodes CASSLTGQRTDTQYF.

The J gene is TRBJ1-5, the V gene TRBV20-1, with D tentatively TRBD1 (5 bases). The ends were cut back, 3 bases at V and 2 bases at J, with 11 bases in the middle. CDR1 DFQATT and CDR2 SNEGSKA come from the germline V gene (reference sequence). This CDR3 spans 14 amino acids. The CDR3 spells CSASPLGGNQPQHF. As DNA, the CDR3 is TGCAGTGCTAGCCCCCTGGGGGGCAATCAGCCCCAGCATTTT.

The chain has TRBV21-1 and TRBJ2-5; TRBD1 is taken as the D call from the table, unchecked against the DNA. The better agreement between TRBJ2-7 and the DNA end casts doubt on the J call. TRBV21-1 counts as a pseudogene. This CDR3 comprises 16 residues. CDR3 nucleotides: TGTGCCAGCAGCAAAGTGGGACAGGGCAGAGGCTACGAGCAGTACTTC. Encoded protein: CASSKVGQGRGYEQYF.

The gene calls are TRBV29-1 and TRBJ2-1; D is unresolved. The end of the DNA is better explained by TRBJ2-7, so the J call may be wrong. The CDR3 totals 15 residues. CDR1 is SQVTM and CDR2 is ANQGSEA in the germline V gene. The DNA for the CDR3 is TGCAGCGTTGAAGTCGATGCGAGCTCCTACAATGAGCAGTACTTC. This encodes CSVEVDASSYNEQYF.

This chain connects TRBV12-3 or TRBV12-4 to TRBJ1-1; D is ambiguous. The CDR3 consists of 12 residues. Trimming pared 4 bases from V and 2 bases from J, leaving 5 bases between. Written as DNA, the CDR3 is TGTGCCAGCAGTTCATACAACACTGAAGCTTTCTTT. As protein: CASSSYNTEAFF.

This clonotype was seen a single time. The chain links TRBV18 to TRBJ2-5, with a possible D match to TRBD2 (5 bases). Germline CDR1 and CDR2: KGHSH and LQKENI. This CDR3 is 15 amino acids long. V lost 3 bases, J lost 3 bases, and 14 bases lay in between. CDR3 protein: CASSPASTGEETQYF. For the CDR3, the DNA is TGTGCCAGCTCACCGGCCTCCACCGGGGAAGAGACCCAGTACTTC.

This chain connects TRBV4-2 to TRBJ1-1, with D possibly being TRBD1 (6 bases). The germline V gene encodes CDR1 LGHNA and CDR2 YNFKEQ. Trimming removed 0 bases at V and 6 bases at J, with 14 bases between. The CDR3 sequence is 15 residues long. CDR3 loop: CASSQDHQGRPEAFF. The DNA for the CDR3 is TGTGCCAGCAGCCAAGATCACCAGGGGCGGCCTGAAGCTTTCTTT.

This clonotype was observed a handful of times. One end of the junction is discordant with germline, which a read error may explain. The chain has TRBV5-1 and TRBJ2-7; TRBD2 matches at 8 bases. This CDR3 has 14 amino acids. The germline gives CDR1 SGHRS, CDR2 YFSETQ. CDR3 sequence (DNA): TGTGCCAGCAGTTTAGCGGGAAGGGCCTACGAGCAGTACTTC. Translating gives CASSLAGRAYEQYF.

The chain uses TRBV20-1 and TRBJ1-2; 7 nucleotides align to TRBD1. This CDR3 has 15 residues. With 5 bases clipped from V and 4 bases from J, the junction kept 13 bases outside the gene matches. Germline CDR1 reads DFQATT; CDR2 reads SNEGSKA (reference sequence). The CDR3 loop reads CSADPGTETGYGYTF. The CDR3 nucleotides read TGCAGTGCTGACCCCGGGACAGAGACGGGCTATGGCTACACCTTC.

This clonotype has a handful of counts. The chain joins TRBV4-1 to TRBJ2-2; 7 bases match TRBD1. The CDR3 sequence is 17 residues long. Germline-derived CDR1 and CDR2 are MGHRA and YSYEKL. The junction had 11 bases not matched to a gene; V was cut back by 5 bases and J by 2 bases. The CDR3, as DNA: TGCGCCAGCAGCGAGCGCTTTGGGACAGTCAACACCGGGGAGCTGTTTTTT. This translates into CASSERFGTVNTGELFF.

The gene calls are TRBV29-1 and TRBJ2-1, with D possibly TRBD1 on 7 matching bases. CDR1 and CDR2 from the germline V gene are SQVTM and ANQGSEA. V lost 0 bases and J 2 bases, leaving 8 bases between the germline ends. The CDR3 loop spans 14 amino acids. The CDR3, as DNA: TGCAGCGTTGAAGACAGGGGGGCCTACAATGAGCAGTTCTTC. It is translated as CSVEDRGAYNEQFF.